A single sample gave rise to the 2 T cell receptor beta chains below, sequenced in a study of long-term antiretroviral therapy in people with HIV. Survey level was the resolution at which the v3.0 immunoSEQ assay ran. The assay was immunoSEQ multiplex PCR, and TCRdb's table has in-frame clones only and misses some. The sample gives under 20,000 clones, about four fifths of which show up once; around 13% is in the top ten. Here the sequenced sample was unsorted PBMCs, taken 0.3 years after starting antiretroviral therapy. Receptor source: a woman in her forties or fifties with HIV.

The chain recombines TRBV5-6 with TRBJ1-5; tentatively, D is TRBD1 (6 bases). The ends were cut back, 0 bases at V and 4 bases at J, with 11 bases in the middle. This CDR3 has 15 amino acids. Looked up from germline, CDR1 is SGHDT and CDR2 is YYEEEE. The CDR3 nucleotides read TGTGCCAGCAGCTTGGTGAGACAGGTGAATCAGCCCCAGCATTTT. This gives the protein CASSLVRQVNQPQHF.

This clone was counted a few times. This chain connects TRBV7-9 to TRBJ2-7, with a weak D call TRBD1 (6 bases). Germline values: CDR1 SEHNR, CDR2 FQNEAQ (reference sequence). This CDR3 spans 15 amino acids. V dropped 5 bases and J dropped 0 bases, with 14 bases sitting between them. CDR3 protein: CASSQGTKSSYEQYF. The DNA of the CDR3 is TGTGCCAGCAGCCAAGGGACAAAAAGCTCCTACGAGCAGTACTTC.